These T cell receptor beta chains were read from a single sample in a study of cytomegalovirus exposure and HLA in healthy donors. The repertoire was sequenced with immunoSEQ multiplex PCR; TCRdb's copy has only in-frame clones and lacks some. The table shows more than 110,000 clones, with approximately 70% occurring only once. The sequenced sample was PBMCs. These receptors came from a woman aged 25 to 39 in good health and CMV-seronegative. Each CDR3 is given with its conserved first and last residue. A D gene is named only where the DNA matches it firmly. Size values are once, few and many counts, or a class for expanded clones, and some rows have none.

d_call: TRBD1; v_call: TRBV18; clone_size: -; j_call: TRBJ2-1; cdr3_nt: TGTGCCAGCTCTCGGATCGGACAGGGAGGATATGAGCAGTTCTTC; cdr3_aa: CASSRIGQGGYEQFF
d_call: TRBD1; v_call: TRBV5-1; clone_size: -; j_call: TRBJ2-5; cdr3_nt: TGCGCCAGCAGCCCGCGGACAGGGGCGTTTGAGACCCAGTACTTC; cdr3_aa: CASSPRTGAFETQYF
d_call: TRBD2; v_call: TRBV5-4; clone_size: -; j_call: TRBJ2-1; cdr3_nt: TGTGCCAGCAGCCGGATGAAGGGGCTAGCGGGTCACAATGAGCAGTTCTTC; cdr3_aa: CASSRMKGLAGHNEQFF
d_call: TRBD1; v_call: TRBV7-9; clone_size: -; j_call: TRBJ1-2; cdr3_nt: TGTGCCAGCAGCTTCGGACAGGGGTCCAACTATGGCTACACCTTC; cdr3_aa: CASSFGQGSNYGYTF
d_call: TRBD2; v_call: TRBV11-2; clone_size: -; j_call: TRBJ2-7; cdr3_nt: TGTGCCAGCAGCTTCTATACCGCGGGAGTGAATGAGCAGTACTTC; cdr3_aa: CASSFYTAGVNEQYF
d_call: TRBD2; v_call: TRBV30; clone_size: -; j_call: TRBJ2-1; cdr3_nt: TGTGCCTGGAGTGAATCTAGCGGGAGGTACAATGAGCAGTTCTTC; cdr3_aa: CAWSESSGRYNEQFF
d_call: -; v_call: TRBV25-1; clone_size: -; j_call: TRBJ2-2; cdr3_nt: TGTGCCAGCAGTGGGGGGGAGCACACCGGGGAGCTGTTTTTT; cdr3_aa: CASSGGEHTGELFF
d_call: -; v_call: TRBV7-9; clone_size: -; j_call: TRBJ2-3; cdr3_nt: TGTGCCAGCAGCTTTCCAACAGATACGCAGTATTTT; cdr3_aa: CASSFPTDTQYF
d_call: -; v_call: TRBV28; clone_size: -; j_call: TRBJ1-2; cdr3_nt: TGTGCCAGCAGGACAGGAGATCTTAACTATGGCTACACCTTC; cdr3_aa: CASRTGDLNYGYTF
d_call: -; v_call: TRBV28; clone_size: -; j_call: TRBJ2-7; cdr3_nt: TGTGCCAGCAGAGGGGCCTACGAGCAGTACTTC; cdr3_aa: CASRGAYEQYF
d_call: -; v_call: TRBV30; clone_size: once; j_call: TRBJ1-4; cdr3_nt: TGTGCCTGGAGTGTACGGGATGAAAAACTGTTTTTT; cdr3_aa: CAWSVRDEKLFF
d_call: TRBD2; v_call: TRBV4-2; clone_size: -; j_call: TRBJ2-5; cdr3_nt: TGTGCCAGCAGCGAAGGTCAAGCGGGAGTGGCAGAGACCCAGTACTTC; cdr3_aa: CASSEGQAGVAETQYF
d_call: -; v_call: TRBV6-5; clone_size: -; j_call: TRBJ2-2; cdr3_nt: TGTGCCAGCAACAGGAAGGGGGTTACCGGGGAGCTGTTTTTT; cdr3_aa: CASNRKGVTGELFF
d_call: -; v_call: TRBV29-1; clone_size: -; j_call: TRBJ2-5; cdr3_nt: TGCAGCGTTGAAGATCGAGGGGGTGCTACCCAGTACTTC; cdr3_aa: CSVEDRGGATQYF
d_call: TRBD2; v_call: TRBV7-2; clone_size: once; j_call: TRBJ2-7; cdr3_nt: TGTGCCAGCAGCTTAGGCGGGGGCTCCTACGAGCAGTACTTC; cdr3_aa: CASSLGGGSYEQYF
d_call: TRBD2; v_call: TRBV2; clone_size: -; j_call: TRBJ2-1; cdr3_nt: TGTGCCAGCAGTGCCCAGCGGGATAAGCAGTTCTTC; cdr3_aa: CASSAQRDKQFF
d_call: TRBD2; v_call: TRBV19; clone_size: -; j_call: TRBJ2-5; cdr3_nt: TGTGCCAGTAGTATTATGGGACTAGCAGAGACCCAGTACTTC; cdr3_aa: CASSIMGLAETQYF
d_call: -; v_call: TRBV9; clone_size: -; j_call: TRBJ2-7; cdr3_nt: TGTGCCAGCAGCGGCGACTGGAGCTCCTACGAGCAGTACTTC; cdr3_aa: CASSGDWSSYEQYF
d_call: TRBD1; v_call: TRBV19; clone_size: -; j_call: TRBJ1-5; cdr3_nt: TGTGCCAGTAGTACCCTCCAGGGGGGTGCGGGCAATCAGCCCCAGCATTTT; cdr3_aa: CASSTLQGGAGNQPQHF
d_call: -; v_call: TRBV5-1; clone_size: -; j_call: TRBJ1-2; cdr3_nt: TGCGCCAGCAGCCCAGGGGAGTACGGCTACACCTTC; cdr3_aa: CASSPGEYGYTF
d_call: TRBD2; v_call: TRBV9; clone_size: -; j_call: TRBJ2-1; cdr3_nt: TGTGCCAGCAGCGTAGATCCAGCGGGGGATCTTTACAATGAGCAGTTCTTC; cdr3_aa: CASSVDPAGDLYNEQFF
d_call: -; v_call: TRBV5-4; clone_size: -; j_call: TRBJ1-1; cdr3_nt: TGTGCCAGCAGCTTGGAGGGCAGGGTCGCTTTCTTT; cdr3_aa: CASSLEGRVAFF
d_call: TRBD2; v_call: TRBV11-1; clone_size: once; j_call: TRBJ2-2; cdr3_nt: TGTGCCAGCAGCTCGCCTAGCGGGCGGAACACCGGGGAGCTGTTTTTT; cdr3_aa: CASSSPSGRNTGELFF
d_call: -; v_call: TRBV2; clone_size: -; j_call: TRBJ2-5; cdr3_nt: TGTGCCAGCAGTCAAACGACAGGGAGGGAGACCCAGTACTTC; cdr3_aa: CASSQTTGRETQYF
d_call: TRBD1; v_call: TRBV28; clone_size: once; j_call: TRBJ2-2; cdr3_nt: TGTGCCAGCAGCCAGACAGGGGGGTATAACGGGGAGCTGTTTTTT; cdr3_aa: CASSQTGGYNGELFF
d_call: -; v_call: TRBV10-1; clone_size: few; j_call: TRBJ2-7; cdr3_nt: TGCGCCAGCAGTCCCCAAACAGGGGGGGCGTACGAGCAGTACTTC; cdr3_aa: CASSPQTGGAYEQYF
d_call: TRBD1; v_call: TRBV7-9; clone_size: -; j_call: TRBJ2-5; cdr3_nt: TGTGCCAGCAGCTTAGTGGGCAGGGGGCAAGAGACCCAGTACTTC; cdr3_aa: CASSLVGRGQETQYF
d_call: TRBD2; v_call: TRBV5-6; clone_size: -; j_call: TRBJ2-3; cdr3_nt: TGTGCCAGCAGCTTGGTAGTTAGCGGGGGGAAAACAGATACGCAGTATTTT; cdr3_aa: CASSLVVSGGKTDTQYF
d_call: -; v_call: TRBV5-4; clone_size: few; j_call: TRBJ1-6; cdr3_nt: TGTGCCAGCAGCTTCGAACAGTCCTATAATTCACCCCTCCACTTT; cdr3_aa: CASSFEQSYNSPLHF
d_call: -; v_call: TRBV28; clone_size: -; j_call: TRBJ1-1; cdr3_nt: TGTGCCAGCAGTTTATTTGGCCGGACAGTCAACACTGAAGCTTTCTTT; cdr3_aa: CASSLFGRTVNTEAFF
d_call: TRBD2; v_call: TRBV29-1; clone_size: once; j_call: TRBJ2-6; cdr3_nt: TGCAGCGTTGGCGGGAGGGCAGGGGGTGGGGCCAACGTCCTGACTTTC; cdr3_aa: CSVGGRAGGGANVLTF
d_call: -; v_call: TRBV7-9; clone_size: -; j_call: TRBJ1-2; cdr3_nt: TGTGCCAGCAGCTCCGAGGGCGGCTACACCTTC; cdr3_aa: CASSSEGGYTF
d_call: -; v_call: TRBV5-1; clone_size: -; j_call: TRBJ2-1; cdr3_nt: TGCGCCAGCAGCTCCCTACCCTTTTCAGGGGTACAAAGCAATGAGCAGTTCTTC; cdr3_aa: CASSSLPFSGVQSNEQFF
d_call: -; v_call: TRBV29-1; clone_size: -; j_call: TRBJ2-1; cdr3_nt: TGCAGCGTTGAGATGGGGGGGGCCTCGATCGATGGGCAGTTCTTC; cdr3_aa: CSVEMGGASIDGQFF
d_call: -; v_call: TRBV5-1; clone_size: -; j_call: TRBJ1-4; cdr3_nt: TGCGCCAGCAGCTTGAGCGGGAGGACTAATGAAAAACTGTTTTTT; cdr3_aa: CASSLSGRTNEKLFF
d_call: TRBD1; v_call: TRBV5-5; clone_size: once; j_call: TRBJ1-2; cdr3_nt: TGTGCCAGCAGAGGACCGGGACAGGGGACAGACTATGGCTACACCTTC; cdr3_aa: CASRGPGQGTDYGYTF
d_call: TRBD2; v_call: TRBV19; clone_size: -; j_call: TRBJ2-5; cdr3_nt: TGTGCCAGTAGAAATAGCGGGGGGCCCGGAGAGACCCAGTACTTC; cdr3_aa: CASRNSGGPGETQYF
d_call: TRBD1; v_call: TRBV5-1; clone_size: -; j_call: TRBJ1-4; cdr3_nt: TGCGCCAGCAGCTCGGCGGACAGGTCAACTAATGAAAAACTGTTTTTT; cdr3_aa: CASSSADRSTNEKLFF
d_call: -; v_call: TRBV2; clone_size: -; j_call: TRBJ1-1; cdr3_nt: TGTGCCAGCATGGGTGGCAGGCTGAACACTGAAGCTTTCTTT; cdr3_aa: CASMGGRLNTEAFF
d_call: TRBD2; v_call: TRBV28; clone_size: -; j_call: TRBJ2-1; cdr3_nt: TGTGCCAGCAGCACTTACGGGGGGGCCTTTGAGCAGTTCTTC; cdr3_aa: CASSTYGGAFEQFF
d_call: TRBD2; v_call: TRBV5-4; clone_size: -; j_call: TRBJ2-1; cdr3_nt: TGTGCCAGCAGCTTGTTGACTAGCGGGAGGGTAGCCTACAATGAGCAGTTCTTC; cdr3_aa: CASSLLTSGRVAYNEQFF
d_call: TRBD2; v_call: TRBV5-1; clone_size: -; j_call: TRBJ2-3; cdr3_nt: TGCGCCAGCAGCGAGGGACTAGCGGGGGGCACTAGCACAGATACGCAGTATTTT; cdr3_aa: CASSEGLAGGTSTDTQYF
d_call: TRBD1; v_call: TRBV10-3; clone_size: few; j_call: TRBJ2-7; cdr3_nt: TGTGCCTCCCGGGACAGGTCCCACGAGCAGTACTTC; cdr3_aa: CASRDRSHEQYF
d_call: -; v_call: TRBV27; clone_size: few; j_call: TRBJ2-1; cdr3_nt: TGTGCCAGCAGTTTCGGCGGGATAGGTCAATGGGAGCAGTTCTTC; cdr3_aa: CASSFGGIGQWEQFF
d_call: -; v_call: TRBV19; clone_size: -; j_call: TRBJ1-5; cdr3_nt: TGTGCCAGTAGAAGGACAGCGGGGAATCAGCCCCAGCATTTT; cdr3_aa: CASRRTAGNQPQHF
d_call: -; v_call: TRBV7-6; clone_size: -; j_call: TRBJ1-6; cdr3_nt: TGTGCCAGCAGCTTTTTGAGCACGAATTCACCCCTCCACTTT; cdr3_aa: CASSFLSTNSPLHF